This note documents a single TCR beta chain sequence. What it binds is not known. The V gene's germline CDR1 is SGHDT and CDR2 YYEEEE. This CDR3 comprises 14 residues. V lost 0 bases, J lost 1 base, and 7 bases lay in between. The data were taken from a study of cytotoxic CD8 clonotypes in ibrutinib-treated CLL. Study results and caveats: The public clonotypes identified were infrequent and showed contraction or stability on treatment. Baseline clonality, above age-matched healthy donor levels, tracked circulating CD8+ T-cell counts.

Libraries were prepared by immunoSEQ multiplex PCR; TCRdb keeps only in-frame clonotypes and omits some of them. The sample records around 70,000 clones, 70% to 90% being singletons. Sequences were derived from PBMCs, sampled at disease progression, from a patient treated with ibrutinib. The receptor comes from a human donor with chronic lymphocytic leukemia. The V gene is TRBV5-6, the J gene TRBJ1-1; no clear D. The CDR3, as DNA: TGTGCCAGCAGCTTGGTTCGGGGGAACACTGAAGCTTTCTTT. Translated: CASSLVRGNTEAFF.